Listed below are T cell receptor beta chains from one sample, sequenced in a study of identical twins. Using its own MiXCR run on the 5' RACE reads, TCRdb lists one record per CDR3 protein. The table lists about 290,000 distinct CDR3 sequences, roughly 10% of them singletons. The same data also contributed to another study, on yellow fever vaccine responses in identical twins.

Sample: CD8+ T cells sorted from blood. The receptors stem from a woman aged 18-35 years in good health. Both conserved end residues are part of each CDR3. A D gene is named only where the DNA matches it firmly. Clone size is not always given. Where it is, it says once, few, many or a class for expanded clones.

v_call	j_call	d_call	clone_size	cdr3_aa	cdr3_nt
TRBV7-8	TRBJ2-1	.	many	CASRNRGSTYNEQFF	TGTGCCAGCAGGAATAGGGGGAGCACTTACAATGAGCAGTTCTTC
TRBV27	TRBJ2-7	TRBD2	few	CASSPRERGEEQYF	TGTGCCAGCAGTCCCCGTGAGCGGGGGGAAGAGCAGTACTTC
TRBV7-8	TRBJ2-5	TRBD1	.	CASSSDRGTRETQYF	TGTGCCAGCAGCTCGGACAGGGGTACGAGAGAGACCCAGTACTTC
TRBV4-1	TRBJ2-2	TRBD2	few	CASSELGLAGTGELFF	TGCGCCAGCAGCGAATTAGGACTAGCGGGCACCGGGGAGCTGTTTTTT
TRBV29-1	TRBJ1-1	.	.	CSVEPPGSTEAFF	TGCAGCGTTGAACCCCCAGGGAGTACTGAAGCTTTCTTT
TRBV23-1	TRBJ2-7	.	.	CASSQSNGQANDEQYF	TGCGCCAGCAGTCAATCGAACGGGCAGGCTAACGACGAGCAGTACTTC
TRBV28	TRBJ2-7	.	many	CASSLGSTYEQYF	TGTGCCAGCAGTTTAGGTTCAACCTACGAGCAGTACTTC
TRBV5-1	TRBJ2-1	TRBD2	.	CASRAGDHTLNEQFF	TGCGCCAGCCGCGCGGGGGACCACACACTCAATGAGCAGTTCTTC
TRBV25-1	TRBJ2-2	.	many	CASSEWGRLNSGGELFF	TGTGCCAGCAGTGAATGGGGGCGGCTCAATTCGGGCGGGGAGCTGTTTTTT
TRBV7-6	TRBJ2-5	.	.	CASSPEPPGETQYF	TGTGCCAGCAGCCCCGAGCCCCCTGGGGAGACCCAGTACTTC
TRBV7-2	TRBJ2-1	TRBD2	few	CASSPTSGGYNEQFF	TGTGCCAGCAGCCCGACTAGCGGGGGCTACAATGAGCAGTTCTTC
TRBV7-2	TRBJ2-3	TRBD2	.	CASSPIGGGRLYTQYF	TGTGCCAGCAGCCCGATTGGGGGGGGGAGGCTCTATACGCAGTATTTT
TRBV6-4	TRBJ2-7	TRBD1	.	CASSVGTGPYEQYF	TGTGCCAGCAGTGTTGGGACAGGTCCCTACGAGCAGTACTTC
TRBV4-3	TRBJ2-5	.	many	CASSPLGGTQYF	TGCGCCAGCAGCCCCCTTGGGGGGACCCAGTACTTC
TRBV4-3	TRBJ1-2	TRBD1	many	CASSPRDSIYGYTF	TGCGCCAGCAGCCCAAGGGACAGCATCTATGGCTACACCTTC
TRBV7-9	TRBJ2-7	.	.	CASSLVGARSYEQYF	TGTGCCAGCAGCTTAGTGGGGGCTCGGTCCTACGAGCAGTACTTC
TRBV29-1	TRBJ2-5	.	many	CSFYPRGGVFETQYF	TGCAGCTTCTACCCCCGGGGCGGTGTGTTTGAGACCCAGTACTTC
TRBV5-6	TRBJ1-2	.	many	CASSSDSYGYTF	TGTGCCAGCAGCAGCGACAGTTATGGCTACACCTTC
TRBV4-1	TRBJ2-4	.	few	CASSQEGVEGNIQYF	TGCGCCAGCAGCCAAGAGGGGGTGGAGGGAAACATTCAGTACTTC
TRBV7-8	TRBJ2-7	.	many	CASSLAHRSYEQYF	TGTGCCAGCAGCTTAGCTCACAGGTCCTACGAGCAGTACTTC
TRBV2	TRBJ2-7	.	.	CASLGTDTYEQYF	TGTGCCAGCCTCGGGACGGACACCTACGAGCAGTACTTC
TRBV5-5	TRBJ2-5	.	many	CASSDVGETQYF	TGTGCCAGCAGTGATGTCGGGGAGACCCAGTACTTC
TRBV3-1	TRBJ2-5	TRBD2	few	CASSQGLAGEGTQYF	TGTGCCAGCAGCCAGGGACTAGCGGGGGAGGGGACCCAGTACTTC
TRBV7-3	TRBJ2-7	.	few	CASSFQETYEQYF	TGTGCCAGCAGCTTCCAAGAGACCTACGAGCAGTACTTC
TRBV3-1	TRBJ2-5	.	few	CASSQGPTQETQYF	TGTGCCAGCAGCCAAGGTCCCACCCAAGAGACCCAGTACTTC
TRBV2	TRBJ2-1	.	.	CASRSNLYNEQFF	TGTGCCAGCAGAAGTAACCTCTACAATGAGCAGTTCTTC
TRBV6-4	TRBJ1-5	.	many	CASSEGSNQPQHF	TGTGCCAGCAGTGAGGGTAGCAATCAGCCCCAGCATTTT
TRBV12-3/TRBV12-4	TRBJ2-3	TRBD1	many	CASIPSGTGGGGDTQYF	TGTGCCAGCATCCCCTCCGGGACAGGGGGCGGAGGGGATACGCAGTATTTT
TRBV9	TRBJ2-6	.	.	CASSVARDPSGANVLTF	TGTGCCAGCAGCGTAGCCAGGGACCCCTCTGGGGCCAACGTCCTGACTTTC
TRBV12-5	TRBJ2-7	.	.	CASAPLTPLNNEQYF	TGTGCTAGTGCCCCCCTGACTCCGCTAAACAACGAGCAGTACTTC
TRBV27	TRBJ2-7	.	many	CASSPNTPRSYEQYF	TGTGCCAGCAGTCCTAATACCCCACGTTCCTACGAGCAGTACTTC
TRBV28	TRBJ2-1	.	few	CASSLKYVNEQFF	TGTGCCAGCAGTTTAAAATATGTCAATGAGCAGTTCTTC
TRBV7-2	TRBJ2-3	TRBD2	many	CASSHTGLADTDTQYF	TGTGCCAGCAGCCATACTGGACTAGCGGACACAGATACGCAGTATTTT
TRBV24-1	TRBJ2-3	.	few	CATSDLRGIGTQYF	TGTGCCACCAGTGATTTGCGGGGGATAGGTACGCAGTATTTT
TRBV6-1	TRBJ2-3	TRBD2	.	CATQSGAHTDTQYF	TGTGCCACCCAGAGCGGGGCACACACAGATACGCAGTATTTT
TRBV30	TRBJ2-1	TRBD1	few	CAWSGRQGPVQFF	TGTGCCTGGAGTGGAAGACAGGGGCCGGTGCAGTTCTTC
TRBV4-3	TRBJ2-1	.	.	CASSPRPPDEQFF	TGCGCCAGCAGCCCCCGCCCCCCCGATGAGCAGTTCTTC
TRBV11-2	TRBJ2-1	.	few	CASSFPQANEQFF	TGTGCCAGCAGCTTTCCCCAGGCTAATGAGCAGTTCTTC
TRBV29-1	TRBJ2-2	.	.	CSVESGTSNTGELFF	TGCAGCGTTGAATCTGGGACATCGAACACCGGGGAGCTGTTTTTT
TRBV7-9	TRBJ1-2	TRBD1	few	CASSLGQGSVGYTF	TGTGCCAGCAGCTTGGGACAGGGATCGGTTGGCTACACCTTC
TRBV29-1	TRBJ2-5	TRBD2	.	CSVEVTGLAGGEYQETQYF	TGCAGCGTTGAAGTGACCGGACTAGCGGGAGGGGAGTACCAAGAGACCCAGTACTTC
TRBV20-1	TRBJ2-3	.	many	CSASDGGSTDTQYF	TGCAGTGCTAGTGACGGGGGAAGCACAGATACGCAGTATTTT
TRBV19	TRBJ2-1	.	few	CASSPLAGLSYNEQFF	TGTGCCAGTAGTCCCCTGGCGGGGTTATCCTACAATGAGCAGTTCTTC
TRBV29-1	TRBJ1-5	TRBD1	.	CSAGTGEWGQPQHF	TGCAGCGCTGGGACAGGGGAGTGGGGTCAGCCCCAGCATTTT
TRBV12-3/TRBV12-4	TRBJ2-2	.	many	CASIKSGELFF	TGTGCCAGCATCAAATCCGGGGAGCTGTTTTTT
TRBV10-3	TRBJ2-5	TRBD2	many	CAISEPTSLEETQYF	TGTGCCATCAGTGAGCCGACTAGCCTGGAAGAGACCCAGTACTTC
TRBV12-3/TRBV12-4	TRBJ2-1	.	.	CASNLGQIYNEQFF	TGTGCCAGCAACCTCGGACAGATCTACAATGAGCAGTTCTTC